This is a list of T cell receptor beta chains from one sample in a study of long-term antiretroviral therapy in people with HIV. The repertoire was sequenced with immunoSEQ multiplex PCR; TCRdb's copy has only in-frame clones and lacks some. This sample yields about 39,000 clones, of which approximately 85% are seen a single time; 5.5% to 6.5% belongs to the top ten. The source was unsorted PBMCs, collected 3.1 years after starting antiretroviral therapy. The source of these receptors is a woman between 45 and 60 years old with HIV. Each CDR3 is given with its conserved first and last residue. D genes are given only for firm matches. The size entry is marked missing in some rows and otherwise reads once, few, many or a size class.

TRBV9	NA	TRBJ1-3	NA	TGTGCCAGCAGCCCTTCCTCAGACTCTGGAAACACCATATATTTT	CASSPSSDSGNTIYF
TRBV27	NA	TRBJ2-3	NA	TGTGCCAGCAGCGCCGACAGACACACAGATACGCAGTATTTT	CASSADRHTDTQYF
TRBV9	NA	TRBJ1-2	TRBD1	TGTGCCAGCAGCGCGGACAGGAGGCAGGCTGGCTACACCTTC	CASSADRRQAGYTF
TRBV11-2	NA	TRBJ2-2	NA	TGTGCCAGCAGTCTAGGTCTATTCGACACCGGGGAGCTGTTTTTT	CASSLGLFDTGELFF
TRBV18	NA	TRBJ2-3	NA	TGTGCCAGCTCAGATCTAGCCGCTACAGATACGCAGTATTTT	CASSDLAATDTQYF
TRBV6-4	NA	TRBJ2-2	NA	TGTGCCAGCAGCTTACGGTCTCCCCCTGTCACCGGGGAGCTGTTTTTT	CASSLRSPPVTGELFF
TRBV7-2	NA	TRBJ2-7	NA	TGTGCCAGCAGCTTTATGTCCCGAGGGGAGGTCGAGCAGTACTTC	CASSFMSRGEVEQYF
TRBV6-1	NA	TRBJ2-6	NA	TGTGCCAGCAGTGAAGCAATAGGTGCCGGGGCCAACGTCCTGACTTTC	CASSEAIGAGANVLTF
TRBV2	NA	TRBJ1-2	TRBD1	TGTGCCAGCAACCCCGACAGGGGTGAAGGCTACACCTTC	CASNPDRGEGYTF
TRBV11-2	NA	TRBJ2-1	NA	TGTGCCAGCAGCTTATTGCAGGAATCCTACAATGAGCAGTTCTTC	CASSLLQESYNEQFF
TRBV5-1	once	TRBJ2-5	NA	TGCGCCAGCAGCTTGATTCCACGGGGCGCGGGGGAGACCCAGTACTTC	CASSLIPRGAGETQYF
TRBV6-5	NA	TRBJ2-2	NA	TGTGCCAGCAGTTACTCGAAGGGTTTCGGGGAGCTGTTTTTT	CASSYSKGFGELFF
TRBV27	NA	TRBJ1-2	TRBD1	TGTGCCAGCAGTTTGAGGCCGCCGGGACAGGGGAAGTCCTTCTACACCTTC	CASSLRPPGQGKSFYTF
TRBV6-5	NA	TRBJ1-2	TRBD1	TGTGCCAGCAGTTACGACAGGGGAACTGGTGGCTACACCTTC	CASSYDRGTGGYTF
TRBV7-3	NA	TRBJ1-2	NA	TGTGCCAGCAGCTTAGGGCAGGGACCGGGGGGCTACACCTTC	CASSLGQGPGGYTF